This T cell receptor beta chain originates from a study of blood T cells in healthy people across ages (dated by TCRdb to between 2015 and 2017). For the wider study: Template switching captured roughly one uniquely barcoded TCR beta cDNA molecule per two T cells in model experiments. To track age-related changes in TCR beta repertoire diversity, the study relied on deep sequencing normalized with unique cDNA molecular identifiers. The donors were split into four age groups: young (average about 16 years), middle-aged (39), aged (more than 55) and long-lived (more than 80). For two donors (one aged 18 to 29 and one aged 80 or older), the study analyzed two additional independent replicas of 1 million unique cDNA reads from the same blood draw. Here is what the overall study found, with its caveats: The percentage of naive T cells measured by flow cytometry correlated strongly with observed TCR beta diversity. Because profiling used bulk unsorted PBMCs, naive and antigen-experienced compartments could not be compared conclusively. Total diversity estimates from one million sequenced T cells were considered lower bounds and underestimates. Compared with the aged group, more naive CD4+ T cells, fewer expanded clones and increased TCR diversity were shown by the long-lived group, suggesting age selection. Because the CMV infection status of the donors was unknown, age-related changes in expanded clonotypes may potentially have been confounded. Observed TCR beta diversity per million T cells fell roughly linearly with age, and a significant reduction was already apparent by age roughly 40.

To prepare the library, 5' RACE was applied. Sequenced using an Illumina HiSeq 2500. A second PCR of about 7 to 12 cycles was run with a J-beta primer mix and a sample-barcoded 5' primer. A unique molecular identifier was introduced onto each TCR beta cDNA molecule by a template-switch 5' adaptor carrying 12 random nucleotides. Each sample yielded at least 2.5 million CDR3-containing paired-end reads. All of the RNA was converted into first-strand cDNA using the Mint cDNA synthesis kit, with a TRBC-specific oligonucleotide serving as the primer. Following uracil-DNA glycosylase treatment, a first 18-cycle PCR with universal primers M1SS and BC2_uni_R was performed on all cDNA. For the original study's pipeline: Each sample was normalized by randomly selecting 1 million high-quality reads, each carrying a distinct molecular identifier. Reads with shared molecular identifiers were discarded instead of being binned into consensus sequences. MiTCR, run with a Q25 quality threshold and the strictest error-elimination algorithm, handled CDR3 identification, clonotype clustering and error correction. A nonparametric unseen species model with Euler transformation was used to estimate a lower bound on total TCR beta diversity. TCRdb redid the processing of the public reads, applying fastp at Q25 and MiXCR, and retained in-frame beta chains. A single entry per CDR3 protein holds the most common genes and DNA from its merged rows. The V and J calls shown here were made by TCRdb, not taken from the authors' results. Counted in this sample were some 760,000 distinct CDR3 sequences; more than 20% of them appeared once. 3% to 4.5% of the sample lies in the top ten.

The CDR3 starts with the cysteine, ends with the phenylalanine, and has 16 residues. Of all the DNA, just the CDR3 is kept, 48 bases in frame from base 1. V is cut back by 2 bases and J by 1 base, with 4 bases in the junction unmatched. Sequences MNHNS (CDR1) and SASEGT (CDR2) are obtained from the germline V gene. As regards this clonotype: Its recognized antigen is unknown. The sample holds no much larger clone one base away, and base qualities are not on file.

The approximately 41 donors, aged 6 to 90 years, were systemically healthy Caucasian individuals from Russia. Around 10 milliliters of peripheral blood were collected from each donor into EDTA-treated Vacutainer tubes. Ficoll-Paque density-gradient centrifugation was used to isolate PBMCs, with at least 6 million obtained per sample. Trizol reagent was used to extract total RNA from PBMCs, with at least 5 micrograms per sample. The percentages of naive CD45RAhigh/CD27high T cells were determined by flow cytometry on a PBMC aliquot from every donor. These data also featured in a second study, about T cells of mothers and their children. As noted in the second study: Nine systemically healthy Caucasian individuals served as donors, namely three mothers together with their six children. cDNA synthesis consumed the entire amount of extracted RNA, loaded at around 1.4 ug RNA in each 15 ul reaction. In the second PCR, the M1S primer added sample barcodes and 2-4 random nucleotides. Each mother yielded over 9 million TCR beta CDR3 reads and each child 3 million to 3.5 million reads. TCR recombination output is similarly shaped by thymic selection in related and unrelated pairs, with a minor effect exerted by inherited differences. Normalized repertoire overlap was always found to be slightly, but never significantly, higher in related mother-child pairs than in unrelated mother-child pairs. Persistent microchimeric T cell clones were not detected, at a sensitivity of 85 to 100 clones per million clonotypes. Deep NGS was used in the study to compare the TCR beta repertoires of mothers and children and to look for features that separate related mother-child pairs from unrelated individuals. On average, the children were approximately 12 +/- 4 years old, while the mothers were approximately 41 +/- 4 years old. After adapter ligation with NEBNext reagents, the libraries were sequenced on Illumina HiSeq 2000 with 100+100 nt paired-end reads. To avoid cross-contamination, the mother libraries and the child libraries were prepared a month apart and sequenced in separate runs. Between roughly 500,000 and 2,300,000 distinct TCR beta clonotypes were identified per donor. Naive TCR beta clonotypes were estimated from low-frequency clonotypes matched to each donor's FACS-determined naive share, without sorting.

The sequence derives from a boy aged 5-17 years in good health. Rearrangement joined TRBV6-1 to TRBJ2-7; 11 bases in between match TRBD2. Sequencing was performed on blood. The nucleotides are TGTGCCAGCAGTGAAACGACTAGCGGGGTATCCTACGAGCAGTACTTC. It is translated as CASSETTSGVSYEQYF.